The 26 T cell receptor beta chains reported below all come from one sample, sequenced in a study of T-cell reconstitution after alpha-beta-depleted transplantation in children. Unique molecular identifiers were incorporated into the prepared TCRbeta library. MiXCR, applied by TCRdb to the PCR reads, yields one record per CDR3 protein. This table holds hundreds of thousands of distinct CDR3 sequences, over 15% found once. The material sequenced was PBMCs from the stem cell graft donor, taken from the stem cell graft. All receptors come from a human donor who donated a stem cell graft to a child with acute myeloid leukemia.

The sample holds many counts of this clonotype. In nucleotides, the CDR3 is TGTGCCAGCAGTGAAGTTCCGGTGGCCCCCCAGCATTTT. Translated, it gives CASSEVPVAPQHF. The gene calls are TRBV6-1 and TRBJ1-5; D unresolved. V lost 1 base and J lost 10, with 11 bases in between. The CDR3 totals 13 residues. Germline CDR1 and CDR2: MNHNS and SASEGT.

The J gene is TRBJ2-7, the V gene TRBV27; a possible D gene is TRBD2 (7 bases). V was pared by 2 bases and J by 1 base, with 15 bases between. CDR1 and CDR2 from the germline V gene are MNHEY and SMNVEV (reference sequence). The CDR3 length is 16 residues. Here the CDR3 reads CASSLAHREGSYEQYF. The CDR3, as DNA: TGTGCCAGCAGTTTAGCCCACAGGGAGGGGTCCTACGAGCAGTACTTC.

CDR3 region: CASITGGVGDNEQFF. CDR3 coding DNA: TGTGCCAGCATTACAGGGGGCGTCGGGGACAATGAGCAGTTCTTC. The chain joins TRBV6-5 to TRBJ2-1, with 9 bases aligning to TRBD1. The germline gives CDR1 MNHEY, CDR2 SVGAGI. The V and J ends lost 7 bases and 5 bases, in that order; junction bases with no gene match: 9. This CDR3 spans 15 amino acids.

This clonotype was picked up many times. The chain combines TRBV20-1 with TRBJ2-3; 13 nucleotides agree with TRBD2. Trimming at V came to 1 base and at J to 6 bases, leaving 7 bases not matched to a gene. CDR1 and CDR2 from the germline V gene are DFQATT and SNEGSKA (reference sequence). This CDR3 spans 16 amino acids. The CDR3 region is CSARAILAGGSDTQYF. Written as DNA, the CDR3 is TGCAGTGCTAGAGCTATACTAGCGGGGGGGTCGGATACGCAGTATTTT.

V gene TRBV5-1 combines with J gene TRBJ2-3; possibly TRBD1 for D (6 bases). The CDR3 totals 14 residues. Germline V gene lookup returns CDR1 SGHRS and CDR2 YFSETQ. V was cut by 4 bases and J by 2 bases, with 11 bases left in between. CDR3 sequence: CASSAGAITDTQYF. CDR3 coding DNA: TGCGCCAGCAGCGCAGGGGCCATCACAGATACGCAGTATTTT.

Many counts were recorded for this clonotype. This chain joins TRBV27 and TRBJ1-3; D unresolved. Germline V lookup: CDR1 MNHEY, CDR2 SMNVEV (reference sequence). This CDR3 comprises 13 residues. Trimming removed 2 bases from V and 6 bases from J, with 8 bases in between. This CDR3 reads CASSLTSQNTIYF. The CDR3 coding sequence is TGTGCCAGCAGTTTAACATCTCAAAACACCATATATTTT.

Note on this clonotype: A single base separates this from a much larger clone, so it may be a read error. The chain has TRBV12-3 or TRBV12-4 and TRBJ2-7; TRBD1 aligns across 7 bases. The ends lost 5 bases at V and 10 bases at J; junction bases unmatched: 14. The CDR3 is made up of 14 amino acids. CDR3 DNA sequence: TGTGCCAGCAGTCTGACAGGGTTCTCCGCCGATCAGTACTTC. It is translated as CASSLTGFSADQYF.

This clonotype was observed a handful of times. The V gene is TRBV20-1, the J gene TRBJ2-1, with D possibly being TRBD2 (7 bases). Germline V gives CDR1 DFQATT, CDR2 SNEGSKA (reference sequence). The CDR3 has 13 residues. V was pared by 5 bases and J by 4 bases, with 12 bases between. The CDR3 DNA sequence: TGCAGTGCTGGACTAGGGGGGTACAATGAGCAGTTCTTC. Protein sequence: CSAGLGGYNEQFF.

Comments on this clonotype: This may be a read error: a much more frequent sequence differs by one nucleotide. The conserved phenylalanine or tryptophan is not found at the CDR3 terminus, so this likely reflects a read error. V gene TRBV20-1 combines with J gene TRBJ2-1; 9 nucleotides align to TRBD2. Germline V gene data show CDR1 as DFQATT and CDR2 as SNEGSKA (reference sequence). This CDR3 contains 15 residues. With 0 bases clipped from V and 4 bases from J, the junction kept 4 bases outside the gene matches. The CDR3 nucleotides are TGCAGTGCTAGAGATGGCGGGGGGGTATACAATGAGCAGTTCTGC. Protein: CSARDGGGVYNEQFC.

This clonotype was counted at least ten times. The rearrangement joins TRBV7-2 to TRBJ1-5, with 7 bases that match TRBD1. The CDR3 is 15 amino acids. V trimming: 2 bases; J trimming: 1 base; junction bases outside the gene matches: 2. The V gene's germline CDR1 is SGHTA and CDR2 FQGNSA. Here the CDR3 DNA reads TGTGCCAGCAGCTTAAGACAGGGAAGCAATCAGCCCCAGCATTTT. Its protein is CASSLRQGSNQPQHF.

This clonotype was observed at least ten times. This sequence joins TRBV20-1 and TRBJ2-3, with D possibly matching TRBD2 (7 bases). Trimming took off 6 bases at V and 2 bases at J, with 15 bases between the two ends. The CDR3 sequence is 14 residues long. CDR1 DFQATT and CDR2 SNEGSKA come from the germline V gene (reference sequence). CDR3: CSAQEGGATDTQYF. The CDR3 nucleotides are TGCAGTGCCCAGGAGGGGGGGGCCACAGATACGCAGTATTTT.

The chain employs TRBV7-9 and TRBJ1-1; D may be TRBD1 (6 bases). Trimming cost V 0 bases and J 4 bases, with 12 bases left between them. The length of the CDR3 is 15 residues. Germline lookup yields CDR1 SEHNR and CDR2 FQNEAQ (reference sequence). The CDR3: CASSLARQEFTEAFF. CDR3 in DNA: TGTGCCAGCAGCTTAGCGAGACAGGAGTTCACTGAAGCTTTCTTT.

This clonotype was seen just once. V is TRBV7-2 and J is TRBJ2-1; possible D gene TRBD1, 6 bases. Germline V gives CDR1 SGHTA, CDR2 FQGNSA. This CDR3 spans 16 amino acids. V dropped 5 bases and J dropped 1 base, with 15 bases sitting between them. The CDR3 protein is CASSPQVGTSYNEQFF. The CDR3 DNA follows: TGTGCCAGCAGCCCCCAAGTGGGGACATCCTACAATGAGCAGTTCTTC.

The table lists this clonotype with many counts. The chain combines TRBV29-1 with TRBJ2-5; D might be TRBD1 (7 bases). Germline CDR1 and CDR2: SQVTM and ANQGSEA. CDR3 length: 15 residues. The V gene lost 6 bases and the J gene lost 2 bases, with 19 bases spanning the gap. DNA of the CDR3: TGCAGCGTCTCAGGGGGGCAGGGGCAACAAGAGACCCAGTACTTC. Translating gives CSVSGGQGQQETQYF.

In its sample, this clonotype was seen many times. The chain carries TRBV20-1 and TRBJ2-3; 8 nucleotides match TRBD1. Germline values: CDR1 DFQATT, CDR2 SNEGSKA (reference sequence). CDR3 length: 18 amino acids. The ends lost 3 bases at V and 5 bases at J; junction bases unmatched: 19. CDR3 region: CSARGNLGGADRGDTQYF. The CDR3 DNA reads TGCAGTGCTAGGGGGAACTTAGGCGGGGCCGACAGGGGAGATACGCAGTATTTT.

The table lists this clonotype with a count of one. The junction and the germline gene differ at one end; a read error may be behind it. The chain combines TRBV20-1 with TRBJ2-5; 7 bases agree with TRBD2. Germline CDR1 is DFQATT and CDR2 is SNEGSKA (reference sequence). The CDR3 runs 17 residues. In DNA, the CDR3 is TGCTGTGCTAGATCGCCCCAATGGGGGGGTGGAAGGGAGACCCAGTACTTC. Its translation is CCARSPQWGGGRETQYF.

The sample holds a few counts of this clonotype. The chain carries TRBV12-3 or TRBV12-4 and TRBJ2-1; D is possibly TRBD2 (6 bases). V was clipped by 5 bases and J by 8 bases, with 10 bases between them. This CDR3 comprises 12 residues. CDR3 DNA: TGTGCCAGCAGTCGGGGGTGGTATGAGCAGTTCTTC. This encodes CASSRGWYEQFF.

This clonotype was observed a few times. The chain carries TRBV28 and TRBJ2-7; D is possibly TRBD1 (6 bases). The CDR3 sequence is 16 residues long. CDR1 is MDHEN and CDR2 is SYDVKM in the germline V gene. The germline V and J ends were trimmed by 5 bases and 3 bases, with 20 bases remaining between them. The CDR3 region is CASSPPGADSLYEQYV. CDR3 DNA: TGTGCCAGCAGTCCCCCGGGTGCGGACAGCCTCTACGAGCAGTACGTC.

The rearrangement links TRBV27 to TRBJ2-7; D possibly corresponds to TRBD2 (6 bases). With 5 bases removed from V and 4 bases from J, the gap between germline ends came to 12 bases. The CDR3 loop spans 13 amino acids. Germline-derived CDR1 and CDR2 are MNHEY and SMNVEV (reference sequence). CDR3: CASSPGDFYEQYF. The CDR3, as DNA: TGTGCCAGCAGTCCCGGGGACTTTTACGAGCAGTACTTC.

This clonotype has at least ten counts. V gene TRBV20-1 combines with J gene TRBJ1-2; 9 bases line up with TRBD1. Germline CDR1 and CDR2: DFQATT and SNEGSKA (reference sequence). V lost 3 bases and J lost 7; bases outside the gene matches: 9. This CDR3 is 14 amino acids long. The CDR3 loop reads CSASLNRGRGGYTF. CDR3 nucleotides: TGCAGTGCTAGCTTAAACAGGGGGCGAGGTGGCTACACCTTC.

This clonotype was recorded at least ten times. This sequence may be a read error, since a much larger clone differs from it by one base. The chain recombines TRBV7-2 with TRBJ2-3; D ambiguous. The CDR3 sequence is 11 residues long. Germline V CDR1 and CDR2: SGHTA, FQGNSA. Deletions cut 7 bases from V and 2 bases from J, with 4 bases between. The CDR3 nucleotides read TGTGCCAGCACCTACACAGATACGCAGTATTTT. Its protein is CASTYTDTQYF.

The chain combines TRBV14 with TRBJ1-1, with TRBD1 identical over 7 bases. The germline gives CDR1 SGHDN, CDR2 FVKESK. Trimming cost V 3 bases and J 0 bases; bases outside gene matches: 10. The CDR3 consists of 17 residues. The CDR3 DNA sequence: TGTGCCAGCAGCCAGCCCGTGGACAGGATGATGAACACTGAAGCTTTCTTT. Translating it yields CASSQPVDRMMNTEAFF.

This clonotype was seen ten or more times. The chain carries TRBV11-1 and TRBJ2-1, with D unresolved. The CDR3 runs 14 residues. Trimming pared 6 bases from V and 8 bases from J, leaving 17 bases between. CDR1 SGHAT and CDR2 FQDESV come from the germline V gene (reference sequence). Written as DNA, the CDR3 is TGTGCCAGCAGTGGATTACGTTGGAGTGATGAGCAGTTCTTC. Residues: CASSGLRWSDEQFF.

This clonotype appeared a few times. The J gene is TRBJ2-6, the V gene TRBV13; no reliable D call. Germline loops: CDR1 PRHDT, CDR2 FYEKMQ (reference sequence). The ends were cut back, 4 bases at V and 6 bases at J, with 4 bases in the middle. The CDR3 is 12 residues long. The CDR3 DNA is TGTGCCAGCAGCTCGACGGCCAACGTCCTGACTTTC. This gives the protein CASSSTANVLTF. The full variable domain, completed using reference TRBV13 and TRBJ2-6, is AAGVIQSPRHLIKEKRETATLKCYPIPRHDTVYWYQQGPGQDPQFLISFYEKMQSDKGSIPDRFSAQQFSDYHSELNMSSLELGDSALYFCASSSTANVLTFGAGSRLTVL.

This clonotype was observed a handful of times. The chain joins TRBV7-9 to TRBJ1-5; D is possibly TRBD1 (6 bases). Germline CDR1 and CDR2: SEHNR and FQNEAQ (reference sequence). This CDR3 spans 15 amino acids. The germline V and J ends were trimmed by 5 bases and 0 bases, with 11 bases remaining between them. CDR3 in amino acids: CASSPGTTSNQPQHF. The CDR3 coding sequence is TGTGCCAGCAGCCCCGGGACAACTAGCAATCAGCCCCAGCATTTT.

This clonotype was counted a single time. This chain uses TRBV6-5 with TRBJ2-3, with D perhaps TRBD1 or TRBD2 (5 bases each). Germline lookup yields CDR1 MNHEY and CDR2 SVGAGI. Trimming removed 0 bases at V and 4 bases at J, with 14 bases between. The CDR3 length is 16 residues. CDR3 sequence: CASSYSGTPQADTQYF. In DNA, the CDR3 is TGTGCCAGCAGTTACTCTGGGACGCCGCAAGCAGATACGCAGTATTTT.